This TCR beta chain derives from a study of identical twins. General observations from the study: Conclusions were based on cross-sectional statistical analysis, without following the same donors.

Points on this clonotype: What it binds is unknown.

TCRdb reprocessed the 5' RACE reads via MiXCR and lists one record per CDR3 protein. The sample holds some 900,000 distinct CDR3 sequences, roughly an eighth seen once. The sample was also linked to a second study, of yellow fever vaccine responses in identical twins.

The sample was PBMCs. The TCR sequence derives from a young woman in good health.

Here the CDR3 reads CASSLATSGVGNLYGYTF. CDR3 nucleotide sequence: TGTGCCAGCAGCTTAGCGACATCCGGGGTGGGGAACCTCTATGGCTACACCTTC. The chain carries TRBV7-2 and TRBJ1-2; D remains ambiguous. V shed 0 bases and J shed 4 bases, with 21 bases lying between them. CDR3 size: 18 residues. The germline gives CDR1 SGHTA, CDR2 FQGNSA. Full variable domain (outside the CDR3, taken from reference TRBV7-2 and TRBJ1-2): GAGVSQSPSNKVTEKGKDVELRCDPISGHTALYWYRQSLGQGLEFLIYFQGNSAPDKSGLPSDRFSAERTGGSVSTLTIQRTQQEDSAVYLCASSLATSGVGNLYGYTFGSGTRLTVV.